These T cell receptor beta chains were read from a single sample in a study of CD4 T cells in relation to SARS-CoV-2 and coronaviruses. No antigen has been identified for these receptors. Some clones are missing from TCRdb's copy, which holds only in-frame ones; the method was immunoSEQ multiplex PCR. This sample carries roughly 31,000 clones, 72% of them seen once, and the ten largest clones take over 9%. What was sequenced was CD4+ T cells from PBMCs, cultured in vitro. The receptors shown here come from a human donor in good health. Each CDR3 is given with its conserved first and last residue. The D gene is left open where the match is weak. Only part of the rows carry a size: once, few, many, or a class if the clone is expanded.

clone size	D gene	V gene	J gene	CDR3 protein	CDR3 DNA
NA	TRBD1	TRBV2	TRBJ2-7	CASSARQGPLYEQYF	TGTGCCAGCAGCGCACGACAGGGACCCCTCTACGAGCAGTACTTC
once	NA	TRBV4-2	TRBJ1-2	CASSQNDLGFYGYTF	TGTGCCAGCAGCCAAAACGACCTTGGATTCTATGGCTACACCTTC
NA	NA	TRBV4-2	TRBJ2-1	CASSQGNHNEQFF	TGTGCCAGCAGCCAAGGGAATCACAATGAGCAGTTCTTC
NA	TRBD1	TRBV5-4	TRBJ1-4	CASSASRGTVSTNEKLFF	TGTGCCAGCAGCGCGAGCCGAGGGACAGTCTCAACTAATGAAAAACTGTTTTTT
NA	NA	TRBV7-9	TRBJ2-7	CASSLDEDSQYF	TGTGCCAGCAGCTTAGATGAGGACTCGCAGTACTTC
NA	TRBD2	TRBV3-1/TRBV3-2	TRBJ2-3	CASSLESRSGGRTDTQYF	TGTGCCAGCAGCCTCGAATCCAGGTCGGGGGGTAGGACAGATACGCAGTATTTT
NA	TRBD2	TRBV5-6	TRBJ2-3	CASSLPGLAATDTQYF	TGTGCCAGCAGCCTCCCCGGACTAGCGGCTACAGATACGCAGTATTTT
NA	NA	TRBV2	TRBJ2-5	CASKGRQGGETQYF	TGTGCCAGCAAGGGCAGACAGGGAGGAGAGACCCAGTACTTC
NA	NA	TRBV7-3	TRBJ2-5	CASSLGNSFGETQYF	TGTGCCAGCAGCCTTGGAAACTCGTTTGGAGAGACCCAGTACTTC
NA	NA	TRBV18	TRBJ1-4	CASSPHPPATNEKLFF	TGTGCCAGCTCACCACATCCCCCCGCAACTAATGAAAAACTGTTTTTT
NA	NA	TRBV12-3/TRBV12-4	TRBJ2-4	CASSDLAKNIQYF	TGTGCCAGCAGTGATTTAGCCAAAAACATTCAGTACTTC
NA	NA	TRBV12-3/TRBV12-4	TRBJ1-6	CASRPTTVSPLHF	TGTGCCAGCAGGCCGACAACGGTTTCACCCCTCCACTTT
NA	NA	TRBV7-3	TRBJ2-2	CASSPSLGTGELFF	TGTGCCAGCAGCCCATCACTAGGGACCGGGGAGCTGTTTTTT
NA	NA	TRBV29-1	TRBJ1-5	CSVQQADQPQHF	TGCAGCGTTCAACAGGCTGATCAGCCCCAGCATTTT
NA	TRBD1	TRBV7-2	TRBJ2-7	CASKLRTGGNHEQYF	TGTGCCAGCAAACTTAGGACAGGGGGCAACCACGAGCAGTACTTC
NA	TRBD2	TRBV6-4	TRBJ2-3	CASSDSGGDTDTQYF	TGTGCCAGCAGTGACAGTGGGGGGGACACAGATACGCAGTATTTT
few	NA	TRBV4-2	TRBJ2-7	CASSQDQAATYEQYF	TGTGCCAGCAGCCAAGACCAAGCGGCTACCTACGAGCAGTACTTC
NA	TRBD1	TRBV7-9	TRBJ2-7	CASSLGGQAYEQYF	TGTGCCAGCAGCTTAGGGGGACAGGCCTACGAGCAGTACTTC
NA	TRBD1	TRBV3-1/TRBV3-2	TRBJ2-1	CASSLGDRGAAEQFF	TGTGCCAGCAGCCTGGGGGACAGGGGCGCGGCGGAGCAGTTCTTC
NA	NA	TRBV4-3	TRBJ2-1	CASSQEAQGGYNEQFF	TGCGCCAGCAGCCAAGAAGCCCAGGGGGGCTACAATGAGCAGTTCTTC
NA	NA	TRBV3-1/TRBV3-2	TRBJ1-1	CASSQDPQGGNTEAFF	TGTGCCAGCAGCCAAGATCCGCAGGGCGGGAACACTGAAGCTTTCTTT
NA	NA	TRBV6-2/TRBV6-3	TRBJ1-1	CASNYHRNTEAFF	TGTGCCAGCAATTACCACAGGAACACTGAAGCTTTCTTT
NA	TRBD2	TRBV5-4	TRBJ2-7	CASSRWGGTSYEQYF	TGTGCCAGCAGCCGCTGGGGGGGTACCTCCTACGAGCAGTACTTC
once	NA	TRBV21-1	TRBJ1-5	CASSKNPKTVGTGGEEPQHF	TGTGCCAGCAGCAAGAACCCCAAAACTGTAGGGACAGGGGGCGAGGAGCCCCAGCATTTT
NA	NA	TRBV5-4	TRBJ2-5	CASSLPGKDETQYF	TGTGCCAGCAGCTTGCCAGGGAAAGACGAGACCCAGTACTTC
NA	NA	TRBV5-8	TRBJ2-3	CAPGTWSTDTQYF	TGTGCCCCGGGCACATGGAGCACAGATACGCAGTATTTT
few	NA	TRBV7-9	TRBJ1-5	CASSLGGQRGVSNQPQHF	TGTGCCAGCAGCTTAGGGGGTCAAAGGGGTGTCAGCAATCAGCCCCAGCATTTT
NA	NA	TRBV19	TRBJ2-1	CASSIGTHYNEQFF	TGTGCCAGTAGTATCGGGACTCACTACAATGAGCAGTTCTTC
NA	TRBD1	TRBV3-1/TRBV3-2	TRBJ1-2	CASSLQGANYGYTF	TGTGCCAGCAGCTTACAGGGGGCTAACTATGGCTACACCTTC
NA	NA	TRBV7-3	TRBJ2-5	CASSSSGRQETQYF	TGTGCCAGCAGCTCCTCGGGCCGACAAGAGACCCAGTACTTC
NA	NA	TRBV7-8	TRBJ1-4	CASSQGSLNEKLFF	TGTGCCAGCAGCCAGGGGTCTTTGAATGAAAAACTGTTTTTT
NA	NA	TRBV7-6	TRBJ2-5	CASSLGTNRETQYF	TGTGCCAGCAGCTTAGGGACTAATCGGGAGACCCAGTACTTC
NA	NA	TRBV6-2/TRBV6-3	TRBJ2-3	CASSFSGVPQYF	TGTGCCAGCAGTTTTTCTGGGGTCCCGCAGTATTTT
NA	NA	TRBV3-1/TRBV3-2	TRBJ1-4	CASSQGPGSGEKLFF	TGTGCCAGCAGCCAAGGACCGGGGTCAGGGGAAAAACTGTTTTTT